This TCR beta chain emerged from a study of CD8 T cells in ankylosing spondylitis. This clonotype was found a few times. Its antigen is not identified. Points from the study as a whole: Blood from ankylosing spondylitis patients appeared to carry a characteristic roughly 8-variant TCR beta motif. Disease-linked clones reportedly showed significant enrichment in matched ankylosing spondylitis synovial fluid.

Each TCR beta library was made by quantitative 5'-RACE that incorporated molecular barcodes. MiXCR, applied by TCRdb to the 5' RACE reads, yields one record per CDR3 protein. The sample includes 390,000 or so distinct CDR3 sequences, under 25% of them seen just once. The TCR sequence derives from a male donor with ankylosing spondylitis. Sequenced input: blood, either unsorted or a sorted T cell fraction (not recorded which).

The CDR3 sequence: CASRTGTPDTQYF. The DNA of the CDR3 is TGTGCCAGCAGGACTGGGACTCCAGATACGCAGTATTTT. The rearrangement uses TRBV6-6 and TRBJ2-3; D may be TRBD2 (6 bases). Germline-derived CDR1 and CDR2 are MNHNY and SVGAGI (reference sequence). The length of the CDR3 is 13 residues. Trimming took off 6 bases at V and 4 bases at J, with 11 bases between the two ends.